This T cell receptor (beta chain) emerged from a study of technical replicates of blood from a few donors. Per the germline V gene, CDR1 is LNHNV and CDR2 is YYDKDF (reference sequence). CDR3 size: 14 residues. With 0 bases clipped from V and 5 bases from J, the junction kept 3 bases outside the gene matches. The assay was immunoSEQ multiplex PCR, and TCRdb's table has in-frame clones only and misses some. The data hold roughly 83,000 clones, with approximately 90% observed a single time. This clone was seen a single time. This receptor was identified in a human donor in good health. The sequenced sample consisted of T cells isolated from PBMCs. The V gene is TRBV15, the J gene TRBJ2-5, with 7 nucleotides matching TRBD1. The CDR3 DNA is TGTGCCACCAGCAGAGACCTACAGGGGGAGACCCAGTACTTC. Protein product: CATSRDLQGETQYF. Filled out from reference TRBV15 and TRBJ2-5, the complete variable domain reads DAMVIQNPRYQVTQFGKPVTLSCSQTLNHNVMYWYQQKSSQAPKLLFHYYDKDFNNEADTPDNFQSRRPNTSFCFLDIRSPGLGDTAMYLCATSRDLQGETQYFGPGTRLLVL.